A selection of T cell receptor beta chains follows, all from one sample in a study of blood T cell repertoires in COVID-19. The assay was immunoSEQ multiplex PCR, and TCRdb's table has in-frame clones only and misses some. The sample lists over 200,000 clones; about 90% were seen once. The sample consisted of PBMCs or T cells enriched from blood (not recorded which). These receptors came from a woman aged 45-65 years in a cohort exposed to, infected with or recovered from COVID-19 (not recorded which). Each CDR3 is given with its conserved first and last residue. Fields, in order: J gene, clone size, D gene, V gene, CDR3 protein, CDR3 DNA. The D gene is left open where the match is weak. Clone size appears in some rows only: once, few, many, or a class for an expanded clone.

>TRBJ1-2|NA|TRBD1|TRBV7-2
CASSPGDRAAYGYTF
TGTGCCAGCAGCCCGGGCGACAGGGCGGCCTATGGCTACACCTTC
>TRBJ1-1|NA|NA|TRBV3-1/TRBV3-2
CASSQGPESEAFF
TGTGCCAGCAGCCAAGGCCCCGAGTCTGAAGCTTTCTTT
>TRBJ2-7|few|TRBD1|TRBV27
CASSLRTGTYEQYF
TGTGCCAGCAGTTTAAGGACAGGGACCTACGAGCAGTACTTC
>TRBJ2-5|once|NA|TRBV7-2
CASSLTRETQYF
TGTGCCAGCAGCTTGACTAGAGAGACCCAGTACTTC
>TRBJ2-1|NA|NA|TRBV27
CASSPIGGGAYNEQFF
TGTGCCAGCAGTCCCATAGGGGGAGGGGCCTACAATGAGCAGTTCTTC
>TRBJ2-3|NA|NA|TRBV4-2
CASSQDTRADTQYF
TGTGCCAGCAGCCAGGATACCAGGGCAGATACGCAGTATTTT
>TRBJ2-2|few|TRBD1|TRBV4-3
CASSQGVTGGFIGELFF
TGCGCCAGCAGCCAAGGGGTGACAGGGGGTTTTATCGGGGAGCTGTTTTTT
>TRBJ1-2|once|NA|TRBV4-2
CASSQGSKGYGYTF
TGTGCCAGCAGCCAAGGAAGTAAGGGGTATGGCTACACCTTC
>TRBJ2-1|NA|TRBD2|TRBV9
CASSVAWGTSGGNEQFF
TGTGCCAGCAGCGTAGCTTGGGGGACTAGCGGGGGGAATGAGCAGTTCTTC
>TRBJ1-1|NA|NA|TRBV5-1
CASSYQQANTEAFF
TGCGCCAGCAGTTATCAACAGGCGAACACTGAAGCTTTCTTT
>TRBJ2-2|NA|NA|TRBV30
CAWSVLGGVTGELFF
TGTGCCTGGAGTGTACTGGGGGGTGTCACCGGGGAGCTGTTTTTT
>TRBJ2-7|once|NA|TRBV7-3
CASSPHSNYEQYF
TGTGCCAGCAGCCCCCACAGTAACTACGAGCAGTACTTC
>TRBJ2-1|NA|TRBD2|TRBV4-3
CASSQVSGGIYEQFF
TGCGCCAGCAGCCAAGTGAGCGGGGGGATATATGAGCAGTTCTTC
>TRBJ1-1|NA|TRBD1|TRBV7-9
CASSYKVGQENTEAFF
TGTGCCAGCAGCTACAAAGTCGGACAGGAAAACACTGAAGCTTTCTTT
>TRBJ1-5|few|NA|TRBV10-2
CASQGQGGNQPQHF
TGCGCCTCCCAGGGGCAGGGCGGCAATCAGCCCCAGCATTTT
>TRBJ2-1|NA|TRBD2|TRBV7-2
CASSYRLAGGGDEQFF
TGTGCCAGCAGCTACCGACTAGCGGGGGGGGGCGATGAGCAGTTCTTC
>TRBJ2-3|once|NA|TRBV5-5
CASSLQQSTDTQYF
TGTGCCAGCAGCTTGCAACAAAGCACAGATACGCAGTATTTT
>TRBJ1-5|NA|NA|TRBV28
CASLRGMSNQPQHF
TGTGCCAGTCTCCGAGGGATGAGCAATCAGCCCCAGCATTTT
>TRBJ1-2|NA|NA|TRBV6-4
CASSPSGDLYGYTF
TGTGCCAGCAGCCCCTCCGGGGATCTCTATGGCTACACCTTC
>TRBJ1-5|NA|NA|TRBV7-6
CASSLGRGGNQPQHF
TGTGCCAGCAGCTTAGGCAGGGGTGGCAATCAGCCCCAGCATTTT
>TRBJ2-5|once|TRBD2|TRBV5-1
CASSRLAGAQETQYF
TGCGCCAGCAGCAGACTAGCGGGGGCACAAGAGACCCAGTACTTC
>TRBJ2-7|NA|NA|TRBV3-1/TRBV3-2
CASSPTGVRGEQYF
TGTGCCAGCAGCCCTACAGGGGTGCGGGGCGAGCAGTACTTC
>TRBJ2-2|NA|NA|TRBV7-6
CASSLASRGPTGELFF
TGTGCCAGCAGCTTAGCGTCGCGAGGGCCCACCGGGGAGCTGTTTTTT
>TRBJ1-2|NA|TRBD1|TRBV4-1
CASSQAPQGTYGYTF
TGCGCCAGCAGCCAAGCCCCACAGGGGACCTATGGCTACACCTTC
>TRBJ2-5|NA|NA|TRBV28
CASSLYQETQYF
TGTGCCAGCAGTCTGTACCAAGAGACCCAGTACTTC
>TRBJ2-2|NA|TRBD1|TRBV7-6
CASSPQGAGGELFF
TGTGCCAGCAGCCCACAGGGGGCCGGCGGGGAGCTGTTTTTT
>TRBJ2-3|NA|NA|TRBV5-1
CASRVLADTDTQYF
TGCGCCAGCAGGGTCCTAGCCGACACAGATACGCAGTATTTT
>TRBJ1-3|NA|NA|TRBV4-3
CASSQDLSRTGDTIYF
TGCGCCAGCAGCCAAGATCTATCCAGAACGGGTGACACCATATATTTT
>TRBJ2-7|NA|TRBD1|TRBV4-1
CASSPGQGLVEQYF
TGCGCCAGCAGCCCTGGACAGGGGTTGGTCGAGCAGTACTTC
>TRBJ1-5|NA|TRBD1|TRBV7-2
CASSPRQGAYQPQHF
TGTGCCAGCAGCCCCAGACAGGGGGCTTATCAGCCCCAGCATTTT
>TRBJ2-7|NA|NA|TRBV5-5
CASSFTGVPYSVYEQYF
TGTGCCAGCAGCTTTACGGGAGTCCCATACTCAGTCTACGAGCAGTACTTC
>TRBJ1-1|NA|NA|TRBV7-2
CASSSPYQNTEAFF
TGTGCCAGCAGCTCCCCCTATCAGAACACTGAAGCTTTCTTT
>TRBJ2-3|NA|NA|TRBV2
CASSLGGDVTDTQYF
TGTGCCAGCAGTCTGGGCGGGGACGTCACAGATACGCAGTATTTT
>TRBJ1-1|NA|NA|TRBV7-2
CASSLRGSTEAFF
TGTGCCAGCAGCCTCCGAGGGTCCACTGAAGCTTTCTTT
>TRBJ2-3|NA|NA|TRBV4-1
CASSQDDSSLASDTQYF
TGCGCCAGCAGCCAAGATGATTCTAGCCTGGCGTCAGATACGCAGTATTTT
>TRBJ2-7|NA|TRBD1|TRBV27
CASSSGQGGTYEQYF
TGTGCCAGCAGTTCGGGACAGGGGGGGACCTACGAGCAGTACTTC
>TRBJ1-5|NA|NA|TRBV6-1
CASSEYRYNQPQHF
TGTGCCAGCAGTGAATACAGGTACAATCAGCCCCAGCATTTT
>TRBJ2-5|NA|TRBD2|TRBV19
CASSIGAGTSSETQYF
TGTGCCAGTAGTATAGGTGCGGGGACTAGCTCGGAGACCCAGTACTTC
>TRBJ2-7|few|NA|TRBV19
CASSINKKYEQYF
TGTGCCAGTAGTATTAACAAAAAATACGAGCAGTACTTC
>TRBJ1-5|NA|NA|TRBV6-5
CASRVPGNNQPQHF
TGTGCCAGCAGGGTCCCAGGGAACAATCAGCCCCAGCATTTT
>TRBJ2-5|NA|TRBD2|TRBV6-2/TRBV6-3
CASSYAGVGLETQYF
TGTGCCAGCAGTTACGCGGGGGTGGGACTGGAGACCCAGTACTTC
>TRBJ1-1|NA|TRBD1|TRBV9
CASSERGQGKTEAFF
TGTGCCAGCAGCGAAAGGGGACAGGGCAAAACTGAAGCTTTCTTT